These T cell receptor beta chains were read from a single sample in a study of blood T cell repertoires in COVID-19. The table came from immunoSEQ multiplex PCR; TCRdb's copy has only in-frame clones and leaves some out. The table records about 77,000 clones, 80% of them present only once. Sequenced sample: peripheral blood. The receptor source for this set is a woman in her 70s with acute or convalescent COVID-19. CDR3s include the opening cysteine and the closing phenylalanine or tryptophan. Each record gives: V gene, J gene, clone size, D gene, CDR3 protein, CDR3 DNA. A D gene is named only where the DNA matches it firmly. Clone size appears in some rows only: once, few, many, or a class for an expanded clone.

V: TRBV24-1; J: TRBJ1-1; size: once; D: TRBD1; CDR3: CATRAPGGTEAFF; DNA: TGTGCCACCAGAGCCCCAGGGGGAACTGAAGCTTTCTTT
V: TRBV18; J: TRBJ2-2; size: few; D: -; CDR3: CASSPEDTAPGELFF; DNA: TGTGCCAGCTCACCAGAGGACACCGCACCCGGGGAGCTGTTTTTT
V: TRBV7-2; J: TRBJ1-1; size: -; D: -; CDR3: CASSLGQVGMAFF; DNA: TGTGCCAGCAGCTTAGGACAGGTCGGAATGGCTTTCTTT
V: TRBV6-4; J: TRBJ1-1; size: -; D: -; CDR3: CASSAAWQTEAFF; DNA: TGTGCCAGCAGTGCCGCCTGGCAAACGGAAGCTTTCTTT
V: TRBV27; J: TRBJ2-3; size: once; D: -; CDR3: CASRPLASTDTQYF; DNA: TGTGCCAGCAGACCCCTTGCGAGCACAGATACGCAGTATTTT
V: TRBV6-2/TRBV6-3; J: TRBJ2-1; size: many; D: TRBD2; CDR3: CASSDPSGQSYNEQFF; DNA: TGTGCCAGCAGTGACCCTAGCGGACAATCCTACAATGAGCAGTTCTTC
V: TRBV4-1; J: TRBJ2-7; size: -; D: -; CDR3: CASSQGLDSYEQYF; DNA: TGCGCCAGCAGCCAAGGTTTAGACTCCTACGAGCAGTACTTC
V: TRBV4-3; J: TRBJ1-4; size: -; D: -; CDR3: CASSQEVGSINEKLFF; DNA: TGCGCCAGCAGCCAAGAAGTGGGCAGCATTAATGAAAAACTGTTTTTT
V: TRBV11-2; J: TRBJ1-2; size: -; D: TRBD1; CDR3: CASSPIDRGRVRGYTF; DNA: TGTGCCAGCAGCCCTATCGACAGGGGGCGGGTGCGGGGCTACACCTTC
V: TRBV19; J: TRBJ2-7; size: once; D: TRBD1; CDR3: CASSRDRGSGSEQYF; DNA: TGTGCCAGTAGTCGGGACAGGGGTAGTGGTTCCGAGCAGTACTTC
V: TRBV7-2; J: TRBJ2-1; size: -; D: TRBD2; CDR3: CASSYRTSVNNEQFF; DNA: TGTGCCAGCAGCTACCGGACTAGCGTCAACAATGAGCAGTTCTTC
V: TRBV7-9; J: TRBJ2-3; size: -; D: -; CDR3: CASSLRDFTDTQYF; DNA: TGTGCCAGCAGCCTCAGGGACTTCACAGATACGCAGTATTTT
V: TRBV20-1; J: TRBJ1-2; size: -; D: TRBD1; CDR3: CSADRAHGYTF; DNA: TGCAGTGCCGACAGGGCCCATGGCTACACCTTC
V: TRBV11-3; J: TRBJ1-1; size: -; D: TRBD1; CDR3: CASSLTGGQTEAFF; DNA: TGTGCCAGCAGCTTGACAGGGGGGCAAACTGAAGCTTTCTTT
V: TRBV5-6; J: TRBJ2-7; size: -; D: -; CDR3: CASSSGGLLYEQYF; DNA: TGTGCCAGCAGCTCGGGGGGCCTCCTATACGAGCAGTACTTC
V: TRBV9; J: TRBJ2-6; size: -; D: TRBD2; CDR3: CASSVASGRVSGANVLTF; DNA: TGTGCCAGCAGCGTAGCTAGCGGAAGGGTGTCTGGGGCCAACGTCCTGACTTTC
V: TRBV10-3; J: TRBJ1-2; size: -; D: -; CDR3: CAISEAGQNSGYTF; DNA: TGTGCCATCAGTGAGGCGGGCCAGAATAGCGGCTACACCTTC
V: TRBV4-1; J: TRBJ2-7; size: -; D: -; CDR3: CASSQDRANYEQYF; DNA: TGCGCCAGCAGCCAAGACAGGGCCAACTACGAGCAGTACTTC
V: TRBV5-8; J: TRBJ1-1; size: -; D: -; CDR3: CASRGARNTEAFF; DNA: TGTGCCAGCAGGGGGGCAAGGAACACTGAAGCTTTCTTT
V: TRBV7-3; J: TRBJ2-3; size: -; D: TRBD2; CDR3: CASSASGWGTDTQYF; DNA: TGTGCCAGCAGCGCTAGCGGGTGGGGCACAGATACGCAGTATTTT
V: TRBV3-1/TRBV3-2; J: TRBJ2-7; size: few; D: -; CDR3: CASSRTRDYEQYF; DNA: TGTGCCAGCAGCCGAACTAGAGACTACGAGCAGTACTTC
V: TRBV7-8; J: TRBJ1-1; size: few; D: TRBD1; CDR3: CASSLVRAINRGSVTEAFF; DNA: TGTGCCAGCAGCTTAGTGAGGGCGATCAACAGGGGGTCGGTCACTGAAGCTTTCTTT
V: TRBV5-5; J: TRBJ1-2; size: -; D: -; CDR3: CASTQGIAGLYGYTF; DNA: TGTGCCAGCACCCAAGGGATTGCGGGGCTCTATGGCTACACCTTC
V: TRBV19; J: TRBJ2-7; size: -; D: -; CDR3: CASSIGSGDEQYF; DNA: TGTGCCAGTAGTATAGGCTCGGGAGACGAGCAGTACTTC
V: TRBV11-2; J: TRBJ1-1; size: once; D: TRBD1; CDR3: CASSLRTGPLSNTEAFF; DNA: TGTGCCAGCAGCTTACGGACAGGTCCTCTTTCTAACACTGAAGCTTTCTTT
V: TRBV28; J: TRBJ2-2; size: -; D: TRBD2; CDR3: CASSAGGRGGELFF; DNA: TGTGCCAGCAGTGCGGGGGGGCGAGGCGGGGAGCTGTTTTTT
V: TRBV7-2; J: TRBJ1-5; size: -; D: TRBD1; CDR3: CASSPPGTVNQPQHF; DNA: TGTGCCAGCAGCCCACCGGGGACAGTCAATCAGCCCCAGCATTTT
V: TRBV5-8; J: TRBJ1-2; size: -; D: -; CDR3: CASSLGLAGGGYTF; DNA: TGTGCCAGCAGCTTGGGTCTGGCGGGAGGTGGCTACACCTTC
V: TRBV6-2/TRBV6-3; J: TRBJ2-1; size: -; D: TRBD2; CDR3: CASSYRGLAGHNEQFF; DNA: TGTGCCAGCAGTTACCGGGGACTAGCGGGCCACAATGAGCAGTTCTTC
V: TRBV12-5; J: TRBJ1-1; size: -; D: TRBD1; CDR3: CASGPGTGDTEAFF; DNA: TGTGCTAGTGGTCCCGGGACAGGGGACACTGAAGCTTTCTTT
V: TRBV18; J: TRBJ2-7; size: few; D: -; CDR3: CASSPPSVAYEQYF; DNA: TGTGCCAGCTCACCACCTAGCGTGGCCTACGAGCAGTACTTC
V: TRBV6-5; J: TRBJ1-1; size: -; D: TRBD1; CDR3: CAAWRTGGMNTEAFF; DNA: TGTGCCGCTTGGAGGACAGGGGGCATGAACACTGAAGCTTTCTTT